This T cell receptor beta chain was sequenced for a study of shared clonotypes between healthy human individuals (dated by TCRdb to 2018 to 2020). Study-wide context: The cohort comprised two women and a few men aged 18 to 49 years. Each donor's leukapheresis produced roughly between roughly 0.94 and 9.5 billion PBMCs. To estimate repertoire size and how much clonotypes are shared between individuals, the study performed deep sequencing of blood TCR repertoires from 4 to 6 healthy adults. For each donor, three plates each were used for CD4 naive and CD4 memory, two plates were used for CD8 naive, and one plate was used for CD8 memory. To increase sequencing depth and limit assay-specific biases, TCR repertoire library preparation and sequencing were carried out by different laboratories using diverse techniques. Broad study findings and their caveats: Pairwise subsampling indicated that sequencing depth was expected to affect the degree of clonotype sharing among donors. Larger estimated clonotype richness was generally found for naive subsets than for memory subsets. Incomplete sequencing was indicated by rarefaction of sorted-subset datasets, despite the large sequencing depth. Sampling was restricted to blood, and TCR repertoires in tissues likely differ from the TCR repertoires found in blood. Because the study included only a small number of donors, the genetic and exposure-history diversity represented was limited. Compared with non-shared clonotypes, clonotypes shared by all four sorted-subset donors had higher generation probabilities. Sharing across a handful of donors was observed for about 5% of naive CD4, over 3% of naive CD8, 2% to 2.5% of memory CD4, and roughly 0.4% of memory CD8 clonotypes.

Details on this clone: The antigen it recognizes is unknown. At one of its ends the junction is not consistent with the germline gene, which may arise from a read error.

TCR CDR3 regions were amplified from genomic DNA by multiplex PCR using the deep immunoSEQ assay. Extracted genomic DNA from each cell subset was distributed evenly across all wells of several immunoSEQ 96-well plates, and each plate was treated as a replicate. For sorted subsets, around 200 ng genomic DNA, equal to some 30,000 T cell genomes, was loaded into each replicate PCR. Purified libraries were measured with a Qubit 3.0 fluorometer, size-checked on a Bioanalyzer 2100, and measured again with the KAPA Library Quantification kit. Every immunoSEQ 96-well plate was sequenced on a dedicated single-read 150-cycle Illumina NextSeq 550 flow cell. The original pipeline was this. Because the immunoSEQ output held only junctional sequences and lacked quality scores, the filtering could not match the filtering applied to full-length reads. To assign V/J genes and CDR3, sequences were annotated using PyIR, a Python wrapper for IgBLAST v1.9, with IMGT germline references. Reads were filtered out if the reads had weak V/J assignments (E-value above 1e-6), no CDR3, stop codons, out-of-frame junctions, or ambiguous translated residues. V3J clonotypes were defined by identical inferred V gene, J gene, and CDR3 amino acid sequence. Percentage overlap between repertoires was calculated by dividing the number of shared unique clonotypes by the size of the smaller repertoire. Richness of each repertoire was evaluated using RTK rarefaction, the Chao1 estimator, and Recon v2.1 estimates of unobserved clonotypes. Generation probabilities were computed with OLGA for all TCRbeta clonotypes obtained by the gDNA method from a few donors. TCRdb's version of the immuneACCESS table is confined to in-frame rearrangements and falls short of the full clone set. An unresolved V gene accounts for under half of the shortfall where checked; the remainder is of unknown origin. That table supplies the V and J calls and clone size; D and trimming were determined from the DNA. This sample holds about 820,000 clones; 80% to 95% were observed only once. Jointly, the top ten make up nearly 25% of the sample.

Spanning cysteine to phenylalanine, the CDR3 consists of 12 amino acids. Only the CDR3 DNA stays, 36 bases, in frame from base 1. As encoded in the germline V gene (reference sequence), CDR1 is MNHEY while CDR2 is SMNVEV. CD8 naive samples consisted of CD45RO-negative cells that were positively selected for CCR7, yielding a CD45RA+CCR7+ population without TemRA cells. Donors were healthy HIV-negative adults with no recently reported acute infections or vaccinations. All donors were Caucasian adults living in Nashville, Tennessee, USA. After blood collection by leukapheresis, PBMCs were isolated using Ficoll-Histopaque density gradient centrifugation and then cryopreserved in the vapor phase of liquid nitrogen. Purity and quantity of every magnetically sorted T cell population were checked by analytical flow cytometry. From each sorted fraction, genomic DNA was isolated and quantified by UV absorbance on a Nanodrop 2000c.

The chain links TRBV27 with TRBJ1-2, with TRBD1 as a weak D call on 5 bases. The clonotype was recovered from a man between 25 and 39 years old in good health. Sequencing was performed on naive CD8+ T cells sorted from blood. The sample's cell subset or site label, decoded: CD45RA+CCR7+. The DNA sequence is as follows: TGTGCCAGCAGTTTGGCAGGGCAACGGCTTATCTTC. Translated, this gives CASSLAGQRLIF.